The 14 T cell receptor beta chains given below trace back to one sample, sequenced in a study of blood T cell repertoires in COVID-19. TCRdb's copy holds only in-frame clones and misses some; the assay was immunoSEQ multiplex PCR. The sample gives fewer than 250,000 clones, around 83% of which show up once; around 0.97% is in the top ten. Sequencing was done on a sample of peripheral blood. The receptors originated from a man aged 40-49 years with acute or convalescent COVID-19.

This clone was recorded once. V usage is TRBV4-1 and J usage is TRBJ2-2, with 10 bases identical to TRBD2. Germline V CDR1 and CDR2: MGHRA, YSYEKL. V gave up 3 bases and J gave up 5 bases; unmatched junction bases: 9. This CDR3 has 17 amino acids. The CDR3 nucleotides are TGCGCCAGCAGCCACGATTTCCTAGCGGGGGTAACCGGGGAGCTGTTTTTT. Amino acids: CASSHDFLAGVTGELFF.

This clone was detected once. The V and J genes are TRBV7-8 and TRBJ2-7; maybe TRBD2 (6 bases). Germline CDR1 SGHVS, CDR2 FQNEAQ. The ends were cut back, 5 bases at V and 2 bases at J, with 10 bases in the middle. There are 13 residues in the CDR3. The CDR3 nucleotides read TGTGCCAGCAGCCGCCGGGAGACCTACGAGCAGTACTTC. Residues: CASSRRETYEQYF.

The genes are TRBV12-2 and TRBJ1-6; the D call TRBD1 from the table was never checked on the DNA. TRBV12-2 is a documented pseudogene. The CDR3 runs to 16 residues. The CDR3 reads CASRLNRGCIDSPLHF. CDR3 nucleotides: TGTGCAAGTCGCTTGAATAGGGGCTGTATTGATTCACCCCTCCACTTT.

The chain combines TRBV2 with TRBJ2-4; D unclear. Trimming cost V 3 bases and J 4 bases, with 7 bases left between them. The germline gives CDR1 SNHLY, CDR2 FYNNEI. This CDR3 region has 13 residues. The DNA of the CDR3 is TGTGCCAGCAGTGACAGGATTAAAAACATTCAGTACTTC. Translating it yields CASSDRIKNIQYF.

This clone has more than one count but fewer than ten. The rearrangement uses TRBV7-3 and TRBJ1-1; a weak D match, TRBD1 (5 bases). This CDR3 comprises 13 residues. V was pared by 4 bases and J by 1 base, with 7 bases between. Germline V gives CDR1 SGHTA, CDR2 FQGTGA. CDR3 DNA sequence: TGTGCCAGCAGCTCCCAGGGGAACACTGAAGCTTTCTTT. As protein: CASSSQGNTEAFF.

Here the CDR3 DNA reads TGTGCCAGCAGCGACCAAGTTGAAGGGGCTGAAGCTTTCTTT. Protein: CASSDQVEGAEAFF. The chain is built from TRBV9 and TRBJ1-1; tentatively, D is TRBD1 (5 bases). The CDR3 extends over 14 amino acids. Germline CDR1 is SGDLS and CDR2 is YYNGEE. Trimming shortened V by 3 bases and J by 6 bases, and 15 bases separated the two germline ends.

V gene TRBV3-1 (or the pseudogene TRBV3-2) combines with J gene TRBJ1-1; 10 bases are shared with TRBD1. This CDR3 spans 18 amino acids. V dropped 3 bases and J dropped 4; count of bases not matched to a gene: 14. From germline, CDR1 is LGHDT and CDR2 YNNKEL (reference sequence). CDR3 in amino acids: CASSQARQGAGESTEAFF. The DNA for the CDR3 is TGTGCCAGCAGCCAGGCCAGACAGGGGGCGGGGGAATCCACTGAAGCTTTCTTT.

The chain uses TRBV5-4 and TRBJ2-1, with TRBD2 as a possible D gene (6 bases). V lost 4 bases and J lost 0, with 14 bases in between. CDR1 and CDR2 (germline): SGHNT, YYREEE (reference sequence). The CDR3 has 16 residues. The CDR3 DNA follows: TGTGCCAGCAGCCCATCTTGGGAGGCCTCCTACAATGAGCAGTTCTTC. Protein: CASSPSWEASYNEQFF.

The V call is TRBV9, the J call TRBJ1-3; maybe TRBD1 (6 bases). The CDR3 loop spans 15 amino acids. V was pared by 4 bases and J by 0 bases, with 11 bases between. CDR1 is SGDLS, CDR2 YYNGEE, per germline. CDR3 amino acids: CASSSTGSSGNTIYF. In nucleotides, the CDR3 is TGTGCCAGCAGCTCCACAGGGTCCTCTGGAAACACCATATATTTT.

CDR3 nucleotide sequence: TGTGCCAGCAGTACCCAAAACGACAGGTACTACACCTTC. It is translated as CASSTQNDRYYTF. The chain uses TRBV28 and TRBJ1-2, with a weak D call TRBD1 (6 bases). Germline-derived CDR1 and CDR2 are MDHEN and SYDVKM. The CDR3 sequence is 13 residues long. The ends were cut back, 5 bases at V and 10 bases at J, with 17 bases in the middle.

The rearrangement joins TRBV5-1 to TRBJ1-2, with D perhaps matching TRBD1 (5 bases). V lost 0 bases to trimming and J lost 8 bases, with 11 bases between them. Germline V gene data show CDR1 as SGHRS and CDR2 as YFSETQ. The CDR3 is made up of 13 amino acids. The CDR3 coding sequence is TGCGCCAGCAGCTTGGGCAGGGCGGACGGCTACACCTTC. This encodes CASSLGRADGYTF. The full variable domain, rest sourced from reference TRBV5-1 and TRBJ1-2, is KAGVTQTPRYLIKTRGQQVTLSCSPISGHRSVSWYQQTPGQGLQFLFEYFSETQRNKGNFPGRFSGRQFSNSRSEMNVSTLELGDSALYLCASSLGRADGYTFGSGTRLTVV.

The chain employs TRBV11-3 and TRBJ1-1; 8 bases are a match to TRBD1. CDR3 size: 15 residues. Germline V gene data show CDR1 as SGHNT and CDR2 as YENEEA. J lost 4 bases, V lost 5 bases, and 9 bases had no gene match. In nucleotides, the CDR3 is TGTGCCAGCAGCCTCGGACAGGGAGGGGCCACTGAAGCTTTCTTT. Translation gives CASSLGQGGATEAFF.

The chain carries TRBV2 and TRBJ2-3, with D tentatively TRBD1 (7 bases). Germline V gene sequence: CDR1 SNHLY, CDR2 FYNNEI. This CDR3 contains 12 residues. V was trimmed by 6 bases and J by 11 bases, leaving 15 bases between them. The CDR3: CASRGRDSLQYF. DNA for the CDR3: TGTGCCAGCAGAGGGCGGGACAGTTTGCAGTATTTT.

The CDR3 region has the DNA TGTGCCAGTAGTATTAAAGGGCGCGGGCACGAGCAGTACTTC. It codes for CASSIKGRGHEQYF. This chain connects TRBV19 to TRBJ2-7; D perhaps matches TRBD2 (5 bases). The V end was cut by 3 bases, the J end by 5 bases, with 14 bases between. This CDR3 comprises 14 residues. Germline CDR1 is LNHDA and CDR2 is SQIVND (reference sequence).